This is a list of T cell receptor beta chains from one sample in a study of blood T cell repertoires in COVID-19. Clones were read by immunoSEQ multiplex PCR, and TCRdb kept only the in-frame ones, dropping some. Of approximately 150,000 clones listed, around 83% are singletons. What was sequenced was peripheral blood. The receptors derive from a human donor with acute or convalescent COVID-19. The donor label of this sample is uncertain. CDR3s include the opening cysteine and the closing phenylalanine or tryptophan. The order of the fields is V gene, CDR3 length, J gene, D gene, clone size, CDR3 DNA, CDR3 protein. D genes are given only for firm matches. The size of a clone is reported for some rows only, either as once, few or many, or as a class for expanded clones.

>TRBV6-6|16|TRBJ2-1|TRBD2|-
TGTGCCAGCAGTATGACTAGCGGGAGGCTCGACAATGAGCAGTTCTTC
CASSMTSGRLDNEQFF
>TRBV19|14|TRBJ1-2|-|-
TGTGCCAGTAGTATAGTAGGGGTTAACTATGGCTACACCTTC
CASSIVGVNYGYTF
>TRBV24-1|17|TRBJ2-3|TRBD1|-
TGTGCCACCAGTGACCAACCCCAGGGGGCCATCTCAGTTACGCAGTATTTT
CATSDQPQGAISVTQYF
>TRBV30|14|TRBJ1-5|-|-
TGTGCCTGGAGTTTCGGGTATAGCAATCAGCCCCAGCATTTT
CAWSFGYSNQPQHF
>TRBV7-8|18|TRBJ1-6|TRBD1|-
TGTGCCAGCAGCCTAGGACAGGGAACTAGCTCCTATAATTCACCCCTCCACTTT
CASSLGQGTSSYNSPLHF
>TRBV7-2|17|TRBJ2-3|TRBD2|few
TGTGCCAGCAGCTTACAACCGCGGGAGGAGGGTACAGATACGCAGTATTTT
CASSLQPREEGTDTQYF
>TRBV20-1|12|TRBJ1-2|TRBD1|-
TGCAGTGCTAGTCAGGGGGCGTATGGCTACACCTTC
CSASQGAYGYTF
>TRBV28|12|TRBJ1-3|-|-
TGTGCCAGCAGTTTGTCCGGGAACTCGGCGTATTTT
CASSLSGNSAYF
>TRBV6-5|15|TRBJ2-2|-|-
TGTGCCAGCAGTTACTGGGGGGAAGGCACCGGGGAGCTGTTTTTT
CASSYWGEGTGELFF
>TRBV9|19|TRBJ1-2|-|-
TGTGCCAGCAGCGTAAGTCCCTCGCCACGCCTAATAAATAACTATGGCTACACCTTC
CASSVSPSPRLINNYGYTF
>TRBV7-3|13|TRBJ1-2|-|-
TGTGCCAGCAGCCGCAGGGCAAACTATGGCTACACCTTC
CASSRRANYGYTF